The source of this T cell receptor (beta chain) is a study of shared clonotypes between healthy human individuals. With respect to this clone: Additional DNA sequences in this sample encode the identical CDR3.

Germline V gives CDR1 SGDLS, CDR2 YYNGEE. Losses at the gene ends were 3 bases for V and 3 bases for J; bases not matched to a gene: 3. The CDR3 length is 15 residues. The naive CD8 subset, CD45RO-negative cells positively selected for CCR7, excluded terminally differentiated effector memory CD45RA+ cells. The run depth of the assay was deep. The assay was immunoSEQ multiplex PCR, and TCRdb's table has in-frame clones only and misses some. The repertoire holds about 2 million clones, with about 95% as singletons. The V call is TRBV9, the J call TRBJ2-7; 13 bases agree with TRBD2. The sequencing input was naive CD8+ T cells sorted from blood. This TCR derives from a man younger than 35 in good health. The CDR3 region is CASSGGTSGVYEQYF. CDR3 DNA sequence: TGTGCCAGCAGCGGGGGGACTAGCGGGGTCTACGAGCAGTACTTC.